Below are 8 T cell receptor beta chains sequenced from a single sample in a study of OX40 agonist ivuxolimab in advanced cancers. Assay: immunoSEQ multiplex PCR; the TCRdb copy retains only in-frame clones and omits some. Of 70,000 or so clones listed, approximately 86% were seen once; the top ten hold approximately 7.7%. Material: CD4+ or CD8+ T cells sorted from blood, obtained in a trial of the OX40 agonist ivuxolimab. The receptors originated from an adult with an advanced solid tumor such as melanoma, head and neck, liver or kidney cancer.

This chain links TRBV25-1 with TRBJ1-6; possible D gene TRBD1, 5 bases. CDR1 is MGHDK and CDR2 is SYGVNS in the germline V gene. V lost 7 bases and J 12 bases, leaving 16 bases between the germline ends. The CDR3 covers 13 residues. CDR3 in amino acids: CASTGWGLQPLHF. For the CDR3, the DNA is TGTGCCAGCACGGGGTGGGGCCTCCAACCCCTCCACTTT.

The chain is built from TRBV6-5 and TRBJ2-6; D is undetermined. Germline V CDR1 and CDR2: MNHEY, SVGAGI. V shed 2 bases and J shed 2 bases, with 7 bases lying between them. The length of the CDR3 is 15 residues. CDR3 DNA: TGTGCCAGCAGTTACCGGATTACTGGGGCCAACGTCCTGACTTTC. Its protein product is CASSYRITGANVLTF.

The V gene is TRBV6-5, the J gene TRBJ2-7; possible D gene TRBD2, 5 bases. The CDR3 is made up of 13 amino acids. The germline CDR1 and CDR2 sequences are MNHEY and SVGAGI. The ends were cut back, 5 bases at V and 8 bases at J, with 16 bases in the middle. This CDR3 reads CASSPRGVTKQYF. The CDR3 DNA reads as TGTGCCAGCAGTCCCCGGGGAGTTACGAAGCAGTACTTC.

The chain has TRBV7-3 and TRBJ1-1; possible D gene TRBD1, 5 bases. The CDR3 length is 15 residues. Germline CDR1 SGHTA, CDR2 FQGTGA. Trimming stripped 2 bases from V and 1 base from J, with 11 bases between. The CDR3: CASSLDGARNTEAFF. As DNA, the CDR3 is TGTGCCAGCAGCTTAGATGGGGCAAGGAACACTGAAGCTTTCTTT.

The chain couples TRBV9 to TRBJ1-5, with no clear D. CDR1 is SGDLS and CDR2 is YYNGEE in the germline V gene. This CDR3 has 16 amino acids. The V end was cut by 2 bases, the J end by 7 bases, with 19 bases between. CDR3 loop: CASSVQSGRVWQPQHF. The CDR3 DNA is TGTGCCAGCAGCGTTCAATCGGGGAGGGTATGGCAGCCCCAGCATTTT. Using reference TRBV9 and TRBJ1-5 for the parts outside the CDR3, the full variable domain is DSGVTQTPKHLITATGQRVTLRCSPRSGDLSVYWYQQSLDQGLQFLIQYYNGEERAKGNILERFSAQQFPDLHSELNLSSLELGDSALYFCASSVQSGRVWQPQHFGDGTRLSIL.

The CDR3 region is CASRPRDREAQYF. The CDR3 coding sequence is TGTGCCAGCAGACCCCGGGACAGGGAAGCGCAGTATTTT. V usage is TRBV7-3 and J usage is TRBJ2-3; the match to TRBD1 covers 9 bases. The CDR3 loop spans 13 amino acids. The ends lost 6 bases at V and 10 bases at J; junction bases unmatched: 8. The germline CDR1 and CDR2 sequences are SGHTA and FQGTGA. The whole variable domain, filled in from reference TRBV7-3 and TRBJ2-3, reads GAGVSQTPSNKVTEKGKYVELRCDPISGHTALYWYRQSLGQGPEFLIYFQGTGAADDSGLPNDRFFAVRPEGSVSTLKIQRTERGDSAVYLCASRPRDREAQYFGPGTRLTVL.

The chain couples TRBV7-2 to TRBJ2-4, with unresolved D. CDR1 is SGHTA and CDR2 is FQGNSA in the germline V gene. The CDR3 has 15 residues. With 5 bases removed from V and 0 bases from J, the gap between germline ends came to 11 bases. The CDR3 is CASSPFARAKNIQYF. Here the CDR3 DNA reads TGTGCCAGCAGCCCCTTTGCGCGAGCCAAAAACATTCAGTACTTC.

The chain recombines TRBV5-8 with TRBJ1-6; the D gene is possibly TRBD1 (5 bases). The V gene's germline CDR1 is SGHTS and CDR2 YDEGEE. The CDR3 is 15 amino acids. Trimming took 4 bases from V and 5 from J, leaving 13 bases between them. The CDR3: CASSLSGANNSPLHF. The CDR3 DNA reads as TGTGCCAGCAGCCTCTCCGGGGCCAATAATTCACCCCTCCACTTT. Complete variable domain (other parts from reference TRBV5-8 and TRBJ1-6): EAGVTQSPTHLIKTRGQQATLRCSPISGHTSVYWYQQALGLGLQFLLWYDEGEERNRGNFPPRFSGRQFPNYSSELNVNALELEDSALYLCASSLSGANNSPLHFGNGTRLTVT.